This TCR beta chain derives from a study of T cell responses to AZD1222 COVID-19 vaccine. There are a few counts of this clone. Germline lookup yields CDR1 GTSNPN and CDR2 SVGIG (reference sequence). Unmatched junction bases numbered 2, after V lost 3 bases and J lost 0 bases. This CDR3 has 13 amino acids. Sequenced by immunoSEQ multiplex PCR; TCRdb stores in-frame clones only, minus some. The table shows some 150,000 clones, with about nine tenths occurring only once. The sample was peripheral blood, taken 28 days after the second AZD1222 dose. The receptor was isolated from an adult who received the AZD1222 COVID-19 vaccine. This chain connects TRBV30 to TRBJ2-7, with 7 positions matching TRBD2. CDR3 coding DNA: TGTGCCTGGAGGTGGACTAGCTCCTACGAGCAGTACTTC. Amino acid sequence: CAWRWTSSYEQYF.